The sequence of this T cell receptor (beta chain) was determined in a study of blood T cell repertoires in COVID-19. Background on the study: Material from acute and convalescent COVID-19 was sourced from the United States, Italy and Spain.

The CDR3 is made up of 13 amino acids. Trimming removed 1 base at V and 2 bases at J, with 6 bases between. The germline V gene has CDR1 LGHNA and CDR2 YNFKEQ. How the authors handled the data: Reference gene primers were amplified, and this amplification served to estimate nucleated cell counts. TCRdb's copy holds only in-frame clones and misses some; the assay was immunoSEQ multiplex PCR. That table supplies the V and J calls and clone size; D and trimming were determined from the DNA. The sample includes roughly 79,000 clones, about 91% of them seen just once. The clonotype was recovered from a woman in her fifties or sixties with acute or convalescent COVID-19. Sequencing input: peripheral blood. The rearrangement links TRBV4-2 to TRBJ2-7; D is unclear. The CDR3 sequence is CASSQALPYEQYF. In DNA, the CDR3 is TGTGCCAGCAGCCAAGCCCTCCCCTACGAGCAGTACTTC.